The next 28 T cell receptor beta chains were all read from a single sample in a study of follicular helper T cells after annual influenza vaccination. The time point was: 2014-2015 season, 7 days after vaccination. Assay used: immunoSEQ multiplex PCR; TCRdb lists only in-frame clones, some missing. The sample includes roughly 15,000 clones, approximately 84% of them seen just once. The source was CXCR5+ CD38- circulating T follicular helper cells from blood, collected 7 days after influenza vaccination. Indicated subset: circulating Tfh, non-naive CD4+CXCR5+PD-1+ (ICOS+CD38+ or ICOS-CD38-). The origin of the receptors is an adult who received the influenza vaccine.

In its sample, this clone was seen a few times. The chain recombines TRBV18 with TRBJ1-2; D remains unclear. This CDR3 contains 14 residues. Per germline, CDR1 KGHSH and CDR2 LQKENI. V lost 5 bases and J 4 bases, leaving 14 bases between the germline ends. Here the CDR3 DNA reads TGTGCCAGCTCAACTACTCCAGAGGGCTATGGCTACACCTTC. Its protein product is CASSTTPEGYGYTF.

For this clone: This same CDR3 is encoded by further DNA sequences in the sample. The genes are TRBV5-4 and TRBJ2-5; D might be TRBD2 (6 bases). CDR1 is SGHNT, CDR2 YYREEE, per germline (reference sequence). V was clipped by 0 bases and J by 4 bases, with 13 bases between them. The CDR3 runs to 15 residues. The CDR3 DNA reads TGTGCCAGCAGCTTGGGTGCGGGACGGCGAGAGACCCAGTACTTC. Translation: CASSLGAGRRETQYF.

V usage is TRBV10-3 and J usage is TRBJ2-7; D may be TRBD1 (6 bases). CDR3 length equals 14 residues. V dropped 3 bases and J dropped 2 bases, with 11 bases sitting between them. Germline-derived CDR1 and CDR2 are ENHRY and SYGVKD. The CDR3 DNA reads as TGTGCCATCAGTGACCCCCAGGGGACCTACGAGCAGTACTTC. Translation: CAISDPQGTYEQYF.

The DNA of the CDR3 is TGTGCCAGCAGGCGCGAGGCTAGCAATCAGCCCCAGCATTTT. It codes for CASRREASNQPQHF. The chain uses TRBV28 and TRBJ1-5; D gene uncertain. The CDR3 runs 14 residues. CDR1 and CDR2 (germline): MDHEN, SYDVKM. V lost 6 bases and J lost 0, with 9 bases in between. The variable domain in full, completed from reference TRBV28 and TRBJ1-5, reads DVKVTQSSRYLVKRTGEKVFLECVQDMDHENMFWYRQDPGLGLRLIYFSYDVKMKEKGDIPEGYSVSREKKERFSLILESASTNQTSMYLCASRREASNQPQHFGDGTRLSIL.

This clone came up a few times. The chain uses TRBV6-1 and TRBJ1-2; 8 bases line up with TRBD1. The J segment lost 7 bases and the V segment lost 7 bases, leaving 11 bases of the junction unmatched. CDR3 length equals 14 residues. The germline V gene has CDR1 MNHNS and CDR2 SASEGT. CDR3 sequence reads: CASTLPRGRGGYTF. For the CDR3, the DNA is TGTGCCAGCACCCTTCCCAGGGGGCGTGGTGGCTACACCTTC.

This clone was recorded once. The rearrangement uses TRBV2 and TRBJ2-3; D possibly corresponds to TRBD2 (5 bases). Trimming shortened V by 7 bases and J by 1 base, and 9 bases separated the two germline ends. The CDR3 is made up of 13 amino acids. CDR1 is SNHLY, CDR2 FYNNEI, per germline. The CDR3 here is CASKWGGTDTQYF. The CDR3 nucleotides are TGTGCCAGCAAGTGGGGAGGCACAGATACGCAGTATTTT.

This clone was counted a few times. The J gene is TRBJ2-5, the V gene TRBV7-9, with TRBD2 matching 7 bases. Germline V lookup: CDR1 SEHNR, CDR2 FQNEAQ (reference sequence). This CDR3 has 15 amino acids. With 3 bases clipped from V and 1 base from J, the junction kept 5 bases outside the gene matches. The CDR3 DNA is TGTGCCAGCAGCTTGGAGGGAGGGATCCAAGAGACCCAGTACTTC. As protein: CASSLEGGIQETQYF.

The chain recombines TRBV18 with TRBJ2-2; no clear D. The CDR3 runs to 14 residues. The ends were cut back, 3 bases at V and 6 bases at J, with 11 bases in the middle. Germline CDR1 KGHSH, CDR2 LQKENI. Here the CDR3 DNA reads TGTGCCAGCTCACCTCCTACAGTACCCGGGGAGCTGTTTTTT. Translated, it gives CASSPPTVPGELFF.

This clone was found once. V usage is TRBV15 and J usage is TRBJ2-2; a possible D gene is TRBD1 (5 bases). The germline V gene has CDR1 LNHNV and CDR2 YYDKDF (reference sequence). CDR3 length equals 16 residues. V dropped 0 bases and J dropped 4 bases, with 12 bases sitting between them. CDR3 sequence: CATSRDGSRVTGELFF. Here the CDR3 DNA reads TGTGCCACCAGCAGAGATGGAAGCAGGGTCACCGGGGAGCTGTTTTTT.

To note about this clone: Other DNA sequences from this sample encode an identical CDR3 as well. The V call is TRBV13, the J call TRBJ1-1, with 7 bases identical to TRBD1. Germline trimming cut 2 bases from V and 1 base from J; bases unmatched to any gene: 4. The CDR3 consists of 15 residues. CDR1 PRHDT and CDR2 FYEKMQ come from the germline V gene (reference sequence). CDR3 nucleotide sequence: TGTGCCAGCAGCTTACTCCGACAGGGGAACACTGAAGCTTTCTTT. Translated, it gives CASSLLRQGNTEAFF. Combining the CDR3 with reference TRBV13 and TRBJ1-1 gives the whole variable domain AAGVIQSPRHLIKEKRETATLKCYPIPRHDTVYWYQQGPGQDPQFLISFYEKMQSDKGSIPDRFSAQQFSDYHSELNMSSLELGDSALYFCASSLLRQGNTEAFFGQGTRLTVV.

The chain carries TRBV11-2 and TRBJ1-3, with 7 bases that match TRBD1. The CDR3 has 15 residues. The germline V gene has CDR1 SGHAT and CDR2 FQNNGV. Trimming removed 4 bases from V and 2 bases from J; junction bases left unmatched: 5. The DNA of the CDR3 is TGTGCCAGCAGCTCGACAGGGTCTACTGGAAACACCATATATTTT. This gives the protein CASSSTGSTGNTIYF.

The V gene is TRBV5-1, the J gene TRBJ1-1, with 7 bases aligning to TRBD1. The trim removed 2 bases at V and 5 bases at J, leaving 9 bases unmatched. The germline V gene encodes CDR1 SGHRS and CDR2 YFSETQ. The CDR3 spans 15 residues. The CDR3 nucleotides read TGCGCCAGCAGCTTAAGTGAGGGGGCAAGAACTGAAGCTTTCTTT. Translating it yields CASSLSEGARTEAFF.

The V and J genes are TRBV30 and TRBJ1-5; no reliable D call. Germline V gene data show CDR1 as GTSNPN and CDR2 as SVGIG (reference sequence). Trimming took off 3 bases at V and 1 base at J, with 13 bases between the two ends. This CDR3 comprises 15 residues. CDR3 sequence (DNA): TGTGCCTGGAGCAGGACTAGCGGGAGCAATCAGCCCCAGCATTTT. Its protein product is CAWSRTSGSNQPQHF.

The J gene is TRBJ2-7, the V gene TRBV5-1, with TRBD1 matching 10 bases. Germline assignment: CDR1 SGHRS and CDR2 YFSETQ. After removal of 4 bases from V and 4 bases from J, the junction contained 2 bases not matched to a gene. CDR3 length: 13 residues. Here the CDR3 reads CASSEDRGYEQYF. Here the CDR3 DNA reads TGCGCCAGCAGCGAGGACAGGGGGTACGAGCAGTACTTC.

J is TRBJ2-7 and V is TRBV6-6; D might be TRBD2 (6 bases). From germline, CDR1 is MNHNY and CDR2 SVGAGI (reference sequence). This CDR3 has 14 amino acids. The V gene lost 0 bases and the J gene lost 6 bases, with 12 bases spanning the gap. The CDR3 is CASSYSNGGAEQYF. In DNA, the CDR3 is TGTGCCAGCAGTTACTCAAACGGGGGTGCCGAGCAGTACTTC.

This chain joins TRBV29-1 and TRBJ2-1; 7 bases line up with TRBD1. V was pared by 7 bases and J by 7 bases, with 7 bases of the junction left unmatched. The CDR3 contains 12 residues. The germline gives CDR1 SQVTM, CDR2 ANQGSEA. In DNA, the CDR3 is TGCAGCGGAGCCGGGACAGTTAATGAGCAGTTCTTC. Translation gives CSGAGTVNEQFF.

CDR3 region: CASKVNYGQAGFGANVLTF. The CDR3 DNA sequence: TGTGCCAGCAAAGTCAACTATGGACAGGCTGGGTTTGGGGCCAACGTCCTGACTTTC. The rearrangement joins TRBV7-9 to TRBJ2-6, with 7 bases matching TRBD1. Germline values: CDR1 SEHNR, CDR2 FQNEAQ (reference sequence). With 7 bases clipped from V and 3 bases from J, the junction kept 18 bases outside the gene matches. This CDR3 comprises 19 residues.

This clone appeared a few times. This sequence joins TRBV2 and TRBJ1-5, with a tentative D call TRBD1 (6 bases). V was trimmed by 6 bases and J by 2 bases, leaving 11 bases between them. From germline, CDR1 is SNHLY and CDR2 FYNNEI. This CDR3 has 14 amino acids. The CDR3 region has the DNA TGTGCCAGCAGAACAGGGTCGGGCAATCAGCCCCAGCATTTT. It specifies CASRTGSGNQPQHF.

J is TRBJ2-7 and V is TRBV10-3, with 15 positions matching TRBD2. The J segment lost 0 bases and the V segment lost 7 bases, leaving 4 bases of the junction unmatched. Germline V gives CDR1 ENHRY, CDR2 SYGVKD. The CDR3 loop spans 16 amino acids. The CDR3 DNA reads as TGTGCCATCATGGGGACTAGCGGGGGGACCTCCTACGAGCAGTACTTC. Encoded protein: CAIMGTSGGTSYEQYF.

The chain carries TRBV5-1 and TRBJ2-3, with TRBD2 matching 10 bases. This CDR3 spans 14 amino acids. V shed 2 bases, J shed 3 bases, and the junction held 0 bases outside the gene matches. CDR1 is SGHRS, CDR2 YFSETQ, per germline. Written as DNA, the CDR3 is TGCGCCAGCAGCTTTAGCGGGGGGACAGATACGCAGTATTTT. Translating gives CASSFSGGTDTQYF.

This rearrangement joins TRBV5-6 to TRBJ2-2; TRBD2 is a possible D gene (5 bases). This CDR3 contains 14 residues. CDR1 and CDR2 from the germline V gene are SGHDT and YYEEEE. V lost 2 bases, J lost 7 bases, and 12 bases lay in between. In nucleotides, the CDR3 is TGTGCCAGCAGCTTATGGACTTCGGACGGGGAGCTGTTTTTT. This encodes CASSLWTSDGELFF.

V is TRBV5-1 and J is TRBJ2-3, with D possibly being TRBD2 (6 bases). The germline V gene encodes CDR1 SGHRS and CDR2 YFSETQ. The CDR3 contains 14 residues. V was clipped by 5 bases and J by 2 bases, with 12 bases between them. The CDR3 reads CASRTGGITDTQYF. CDR3 DNA sequence: TGCGCCAGCAGGACCGGGGGAATCACAGATACGCAGTATTTT.

The genes are TRBV11-2 and TRBJ2-5; 8 positions agree with TRBD2. Germline assignment: CDR1 SGHAT and CDR2 FQNNGV. The ends lost 0 bases at V and 6 bases at J; junction bases unmatched: 6. This CDR3 has 15 residues. CDR3 region: CASSLEASGSKTQYF. CDR3 bases: TGTGCCAGCAGCTTAGAGGCCAGCGGGAGTAAGACCCAGTACTTC.

Only a few counts were recorded for this clone. J is TRBJ2-7 and V is TRBV19; 8 nucleotides line up with TRBD2. The V and J ends lost 4 bases and 2 bases, in that order; junction bases with no gene match: 10. CDR1 and CDR2 from the germline V gene are LNHDA and SQIVND (reference sequence). The CDR3 is made up of 16 amino acids. The CDR3 is CASSTLGGGNTYEQYF. The CDR3 DNA reads TGTGCCAGTAGTACCCTGGGCGGGGGGAACACCTACGAGCAGTACTTC.

The V and J genes are TRBV7-2 and TRBJ2-1; D unclear. This CDR3 spans 16 amino acids. V lost 2 bases and J lost 0, with 11 bases in between. The germline gives CDR1 SGHTA, CDR2 FQGNSA. The chain's CDR3 is CASSLRVLSSYNEQFF. Written as DNA, the CDR3 is TGTGCCAGCAGCTTACGGGTCCTGAGCTCCTACAATGAGCAGTTCTTC. Looking up the rest from reference TRBV7-2 and TRBJ2-1 gives the full variable domain: GAGVSQSPSNKVTEKGKDVELRCDPISGHTALYWYRQSLGQGLEFLIYFQGNSAPDKSGLPSDRFSAERTGGSVSTLTIQRTQQEDSAVYLCASSLRVLSSYNEQFFGPGTRLTVL.

The chain recombines TRBV2 with TRBJ1-2; D not resolved. The CDR3 runs 12 residues. Trimming took off 4 bases at V and 8 bases at J, with 11 bases between the two ends. Per germline, CDR1 SNHLY and CDR2 FYNNEI. In DNA, the CDR3 is TGTGCCAGCAGTGTCGAACAGAGAGGCTACACCTTC. It specifies CASSVEQRGYTF. The whole variable domain, remainder taken from reference TRBV2 and TRBJ1-2, is EPEVTQTPSHQVTQMGQEVILRCVPISNHLYFYWYRQILGQKVEFLVSFYNNEISEKSEIFDDQFSVERPDGSNFTLKIRSTKLEDSAMYFCASSVEQRGYTFGSGTRLTVV.

This rearrangement joins TRBV9 to TRBJ2-6, with D perhaps matching TRBD1 (6 bases). The germline V gene has CDR1 SGDLS and CDR2 YYNGEE. The CDR3 loop spans 15 amino acids. With 4 bases removed from V and 0 bases from J, the gap between germline ends came to 8 bases. CDR3 residues: CASSSGASGANVLTF. DNA for the CDR3: TGTGCCAGCAGCTCAGGGGCCTCTGGGGCCAACGTCCTGACTTTC. The full variable domain, its missing parts supplied by reference TRBV9 and TRBJ2-6, is DSGVTQTPKHLITATGQRVTLRCSPRSGDLSVYWYQQSLDQGLQFLIQYYNGEERAKGNILERFSAQQFPDLHSELNLSSLELGDSALYFCASSSGASGANVLTFGAGSRLTVL.

This clone was seen a few times. The chain is built from TRBV2 and TRBJ2-7, with TRBD2 matching over 8 bases. The CDR3 loop spans 13 amino acids. Germline CDR1 is SNHLY and CDR2 is FYNNEI. V gave up 8 bases and J gave up 7 bases; unmatched junction bases: 10. Here the CDR3 DNA reads TGTGCCAGCCAGCGACTAGCGAATGGGGAGCAGTACTTC. Its protein is CASQRLANGEQYF.